This T cell receptor (beta chain) was recovered during a study of T cells in narcolepsy. The overall study: Patients with NT1 or NT2 and healthy control donors were enrolled.

Assay used: immunoSEQ multiplex PCR; TCRdb lists only in-frame clones, some missing. The data hold roughly 24,000 clones, with 81% observed a single time. This clone showed up just a few times. Its antigen is undetermined. This CDR3 region has 15 residues. Germline lookup yields CDR1 MNHNY and CDR2 SVGAGI (reference sequence). J gave up 6 bases and V 0 bases, and 3 bases lay outside the gene matches. Study-level points and caveats: Some memory CD4+ repertoires had no autoreactive clone sequences. Autoreactive clonotypes reportedly recurred in blood of same and different patients, not controls.

The sequencing sample was made of memory (CD45RA-) CD4+ T cells from blood. The rearrangement links TRBV6-6 to TRBJ1-4; 8 bases agree with TRBD1. This TCR was recovered from a human donor in good health. The CDR3 bases are TGTGCCAGCAGTTACTCGACCAGGGGGCATGAAAAACTGTTTTTT. It is translated as CASSYSTRGHEKLFF.